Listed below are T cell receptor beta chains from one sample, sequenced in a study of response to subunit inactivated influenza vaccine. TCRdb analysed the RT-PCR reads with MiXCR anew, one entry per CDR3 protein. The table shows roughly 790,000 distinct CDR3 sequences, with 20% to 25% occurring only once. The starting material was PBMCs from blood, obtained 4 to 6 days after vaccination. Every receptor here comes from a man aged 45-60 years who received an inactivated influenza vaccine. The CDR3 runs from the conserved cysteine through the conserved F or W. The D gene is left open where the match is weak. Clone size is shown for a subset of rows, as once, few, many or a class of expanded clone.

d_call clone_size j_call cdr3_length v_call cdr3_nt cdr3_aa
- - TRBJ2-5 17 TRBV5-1 TGCGCCAGCAGCTTGCGGGCAGGGGGGTTTCGCCAAGAGACCCAGTACTTC CASSLRAGGFRQETQYF
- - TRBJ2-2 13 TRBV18 TGTGCCAGCTCACCTGGGGTTCCCGGGGAGCTGTTTTTT CASSPGVPGELFF
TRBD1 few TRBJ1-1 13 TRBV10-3 TGTGCCATCAGTCAGGGGGAAAACACTGAAGCTTTCTTT CAISQGENTEAFF
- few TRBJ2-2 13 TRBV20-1 TGCAGTGCTGCTCGACAGAACACCGGGGAGCTGTTTTTT CSAARQNTGELFF
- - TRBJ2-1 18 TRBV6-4 TGTGCCAGCAGTGACTCACCCCTGCTAGCCCTTCGATACAATGAGCAGTTCTTC CASSDSPLLALRYNEQFF
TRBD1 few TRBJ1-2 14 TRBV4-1 TGCGCCAGCAGCCAAGGGAACAGGGGTTATGGCTACACCTTC CASSQGNRGYGYTF
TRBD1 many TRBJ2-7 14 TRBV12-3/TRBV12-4 TGTGCCAGCAGTCTACGGGACAGCTCCTACGAGCAGTACTTC CASSLRDSSYEQYF
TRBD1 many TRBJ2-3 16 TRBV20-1 TGCAGTGCTTACCCTTCATCGGGACAGGGGATAGATACGCAGTATTTT CSAYPSSGQGIDTQYF
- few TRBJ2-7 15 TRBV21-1 TGTGCCACTGCCGGGGCAGGACAGCAAACTTACGAGCAGTACTTC CATAGAGQQTYEQYF
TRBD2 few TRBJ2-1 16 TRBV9 TGTGCCAGCAGCGTAGCAATAGCGGGAACCTACAATGAGCAGTTCTTC CASSVAIAGTYNEQFF
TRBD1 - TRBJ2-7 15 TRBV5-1 TGCGCCAGCAGCCAGACGACAGGGATGACCTACGAGCAGTACTTC CASSQTTGMTYEQYF
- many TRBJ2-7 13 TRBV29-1 TGCAGCGCCGTGCCGGTTGGCAGATGGGAGCAGTACTTC CSAVPVGRWEQYF
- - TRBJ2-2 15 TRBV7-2 TGTGCCAGCAGCCGCGGACTCGTAAACACCGGGGAGCTGTTTTTT CASSRGLVNTGELFF
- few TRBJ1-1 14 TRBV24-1 TGTGCCACCAGTGAGACGGGATCGAACACTGAAGCTTTCTTT CATSETGSNTEAFF
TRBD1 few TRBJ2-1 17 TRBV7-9 TGTGCCAGCAGCTTCGGGACAGGGAATGGCCCCTACAATGAGCAGTTCTTC CASSFGTGNGPYNEQFF
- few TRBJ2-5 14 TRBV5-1 TGCGCCAGCAGCTTGGAGGTGACTGAAGAGACCCAGTACTTC CASSLEVTEETQYF
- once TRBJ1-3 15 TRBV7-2 TGTGCCAGCAGCCCCGGGGGGACTACTGGAAACACCATATATTTT CASSPGGTTGNTIYF
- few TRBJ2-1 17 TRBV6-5 TGTGCCAGCAGTTACTCTTTTGGGGCTGCCTCCTACAATGAGCAGTTCTTC CASSYSFGAASYNEQFF
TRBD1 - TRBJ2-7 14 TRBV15 TGTGCCACCAGACAGGGGGCAGGGTCCTACGAGCAGTACTTC CATRQGAGSYEQYF
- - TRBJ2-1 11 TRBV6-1 TGTGCCAGCAGTGAGGGGACTGGACAGTTCTTC CASSEGTGQFF
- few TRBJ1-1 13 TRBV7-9 TGTGCCAGCAGCTTATTTCAGAACACTGAAGCTTTCTTT CASSLFQNTEAFF
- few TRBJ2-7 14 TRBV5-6 TGTGCCAGCAGCCAAATTAATAAGCCCTACGAGCAGTACTTC CASSQINKPYEQYF
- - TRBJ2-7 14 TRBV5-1 TGCGCCAGCATCTCGGGACACCAGTACCGAGGGCAGTACTTC CASISGHQYRGQYF
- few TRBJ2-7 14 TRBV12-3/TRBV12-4 TGTGCCAGCAGGCAACAGGGAGTTAGGGACGAGCAGTACTTC CASRQQGVRDEQYF
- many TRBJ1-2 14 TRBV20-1 TGCAGTGCCAAGCTCGACAGGCCCCCTTATGGCTACACCTTC CSAKLDRPPYGYTF
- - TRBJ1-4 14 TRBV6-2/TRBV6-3 TGTGCCAGCAGTTACGGAGGGGGTAATGAAAAACTGTTTTTT CASSYGGGNEKLFF
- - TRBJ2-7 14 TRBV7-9 TGTGCCAGCAGCAGATGGGACAACTCCTACGAGCAGTACTTC CASSRWDNSYEQYF
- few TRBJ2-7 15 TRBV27 TGTGCCAGCAGTAGGGGTCTATCGCTTCTCTACGAGCAGTACTTC CASSRGLSLLYEQYF
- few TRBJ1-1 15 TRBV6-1 TGTGCCAGCAAATATGCGAAAGTGGGGTGGACTGAAGTTTTCTTT CASKYAKVGWTEVFF
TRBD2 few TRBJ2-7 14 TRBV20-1 TGCAGTGCTCATACTAGCGGGAGGGCCTACGAGCAGTACTTC CSAHTSGRAYEQYF
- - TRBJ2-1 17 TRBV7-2 TGTGCCAGCAGCTTAGCGAGACTTAGTGGCCGCCTCGATGAGCAGTTCTTC CASSLARLSGRLDEQFF
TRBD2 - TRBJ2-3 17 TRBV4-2 TGTGCCAGCTGCCCAGCCGGGACTATCGATGACACAGATACGCAGTATTTT CASCPAGTIDDTDTQYF
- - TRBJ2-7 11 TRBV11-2 TGTGCCAGCGGCTTAGTGGGGGAGCAGTACTTC CASGLVGEQYF
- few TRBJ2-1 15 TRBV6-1 TGTGCCAGCAGTGGAGGGAGACTAGGCGTCGGTGAGCAGTTCTTC CASSGGRLGVGEQFF
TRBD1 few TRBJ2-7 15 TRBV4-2 TGTGCCAGCAGCCCCCCGGACAGGGAAGCTCACGAGCAGTACTTC CASSPPDREAHEQYF